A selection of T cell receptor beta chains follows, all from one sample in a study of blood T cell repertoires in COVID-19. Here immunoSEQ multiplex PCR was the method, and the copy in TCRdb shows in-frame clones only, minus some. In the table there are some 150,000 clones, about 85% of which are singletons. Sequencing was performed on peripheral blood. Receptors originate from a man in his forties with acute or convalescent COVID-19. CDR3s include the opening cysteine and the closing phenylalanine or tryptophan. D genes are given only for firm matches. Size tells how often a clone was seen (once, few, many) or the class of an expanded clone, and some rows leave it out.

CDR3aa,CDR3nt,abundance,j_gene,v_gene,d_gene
CSASSDRSPYEQYF,TGCAGTGCTAGTTCGGACAGGAGCCCCTACGAGCAGTACTTC,NA,TRBJ2-7,TRBV20-1,TRBD1
CAWSSGQGAGYTF,TGTGCCTGGAGTTCGGGACAGGGGGCTGGCTACACCTTC,once,TRBJ1-2,TRBV30,TRBD1
CSAYSTKPWAGGPTSTDTQYF,TGCAGCGCCTACTCAACAAAACCATGGGCGGGGGGGCCTACTAGCACAGATACGCAGTATTTT,NA,TRBJ2-3,TRBV29-1,TRBD2
CASSHSGSVYGYTF,TGTGCCAGCAGCCATAGCGGCAGCGTCTATGGCTACACCTTC,NA,TRBJ1-2,TRBV7-9,NA
CASSFSSDRVMNTEAFF,TGCGCCAGCAGCTTTTCTTCCGACAGGGTGATGAACACTGAAGCTTTCTTT,NA,TRBJ1-1,TRBV5-1,TRBD1
CASRATSGGVSDTQYF,TGTGCCAGCAGGGCCACTAGCGGGGGAGTGTCAGATACGCAGTATTTT,NA,TRBJ2-3,TRBV2,TRBD2
CASSHPSDEQFF,TGTGCCAGCAGCCATCCTAGCGATGAGCAGTTCTTC,once,TRBJ2-1,TRBV3-1/TRBV3-2,NA
CASSQTLNTEAFF,TGTGCCAGCAGCCAAACATTGAACACTGAAGCTTTCTTT,NA,TRBJ1-1,TRBV12-3/TRBV12-4,NA
CASRIPGGSTEAFF,TGTGCCAGCAGGATTCCAGGGGGCTCTACTGAAGCTTTCTTT,once,TRBJ1-1,TRBV6-5,TRBD1
CASSLTGTGRAFF,TGTGCCAGCAGCTTAACTGGGACAGGGCGAGCTTTCTTT,few,TRBJ1-1,TRBV7-2,TRBD1
CASRPDRQGGELFF,TGTGCCAGCAGACCCGACAGGCAAGGCGGGGAGCTGTTTTTT,NA,TRBJ2-2,TRBV7-3,NA
CASSIDHRAGRKNTGELFF,TGTGCCAGTAGTATAGATCACCGGGCGGGCAGAAAGAACACCGGGGAGCTGTTTTTT,NA,TRBJ2-2,TRBV19,NA
CASSSTSGASGEQYF,TGCGCCAGCAGCTCCACAAGCGGGGCCTCGGGCGAGCAGTACTTC,NA,TRBJ2-7,TRBV5-1,TRBD2
CASSPPLAGSDEQFF,TGTGCCAGCAGCCCCCCCCTAGCGGGGAGCGATGAGCAGTTCTTC,NA,TRBJ2-1,TRBV6-6,TRBD2
CASSWVGEETQYF,TGTGCCAGCAGTTGGGTCGGGGAAGAGACCCAGTACTTC,NA,TRBJ2-5,TRBV27,NA
CASSSGGARSDTQYF,TGCGCCAGCAGTAGCGGGGGGGCCCGCTCAGATACGCAGTATTTT,NA,TRBJ2-3,TRBV10-2,TRBD2
CASSQGQMNTEAFF,TGTGCCAGCAGCCAGGGACAGATGAACACTGAAGCTTTCTTT,once,TRBJ1-1,TRBV3-1/TRBV3-2,TRBD1
CASRLSFGNTIYF,TGTGCCAGCAGACTGAGCTTTGGAAACACCATATATTTT,NA,TRBJ1-3,TRBV12-1,NA
CASSLERTGTEAFF,TGCGCCAGCAGCTTGGAGCGGACAGGCACTGAAGCTTTCTTT,NA,TRBJ1-1,TRBV5-1,TRBD1
CANPTGADSYSNQPQHF,TGTGCCAACCCGACAGGAGCCGACAGCTATAGCAATCAGCCCCAGCATTTT,NA,TRBJ1-5,TRBV7-8,NA
CASSGTDRGFLYNEQFF,TGTGCCAGCAGCGGAACGGACAGGGGGTTTCTCTACAATGAGCAGTTCTTC,NA,TRBJ2-1,TRBV9,TRBD1
CASRQLTSQVEQFF,TGTGCCAGCAGGCAGCTTACTAGCCAGGTTGAGCAGTTCTTC,NA,TRBJ2-1,TRBV2,NA
CASSLGQNQPQHF,TGTGCCAGCAGTTTGGGACAGAATCAGCCCCAGCATTTT,once,TRBJ1-5,TRBV12-3/TRBV12-4,TRBD1
CASTRLGDTEAFF,TGTGCCAGCACCCGACTAGGGGATACTGAAGCTTTCTTT,NA,TRBJ1-1,TRBV6-6,NA
CASSLAPEGRF,TGTGCCAGCAGCTTGGCCCCCGAGGGCCGCTTT,NA,TRBJ1-1,TRBV5-6,NA
CASMGLAGNYEQYF,TGTGCCAGCATGGGACTAGCGGGGAACTACGAGCAGTACTTC,NA,TRBJ2-7,TRBV27,TRBD2
CASSIGRLAGDVEQFF,TGTGCCAGTAGTATCGGGCGACTAGCGGGGGATGTTGAGCAGTTCTTC,once,TRBJ2-1,TRBV19,TRBD2
CASAGQGGNSPLHF,TGTGCCAGTGCGGGACAGGGAGGTAATTCACCCCTCCACTTT,NA,TRBJ1-6,TRBV19,TRBD1
CASRSSAWDYGYTF,TGTGCCAGCAGATCTAGTGCCTGGGACTATGGCTACACCTTC,NA,TRBJ1-2,TRBV2,NA
CAPGGIPELLIDTDTQYF,TGTGCCCCGGGGGGAATACCCGAACTTTTGATTGACACAGATACGCAGTATTTT,NA,TRBJ2-3,TRBV5-3,TRBD2
CASSLSSGGALVGTGELFF,TGTGCCAGCAGCTTATCCAGCGGGGGGGCCCTTGTTGGCACCGGGGAGCTGTTTTTT,few,TRBJ2-2,TRBV7-8,TRBD2
CASSPSSTGPYGYTF,TGCGCCAGCAGCCCGAGTTCCACAGGCCCCTATGGCTACACCTTC,NA,TRBJ1-2,TRBV5-1,NA
CAISEGRQGTSYEQYF,TGTGCCATCAGTGAGGGGAGACAGGGGACCTCCTACGAGCAGTACTTC,once,TRBJ2-7,TRBV10-3,TRBD1
CASRGDRGLTRLQPQHF,TGTGCCAGTAGGGGCGACAGGGGGCTGACGAGGCTTCAGCCCCAGCATTTT,few,TRBJ1-5,TRBV19,TRBD1
CASSLKSGLNGYTF,TGTGCCAGCTCACTCAAGTCAGGGCTTAATGGCTACACCTTC,NA,TRBJ1-2,TRBV18,NA
CASSIQGDGYTF,TGTGCCAGTAGTATCCAGGGTGACGGCTACACCTTC,few,TRBJ1-2,TRBV19,NA
CASSLVPGHLTEAFF,TGTGCCAGCAGCCTAGTACCTGGACACCTCACTGAAGCTTTCTTT,NA,TRBJ1-1,TRBV5-4,NA
CASSKGLGQGKNNQPQHF,TGTGCCAGCAGCAAGGGTCTGGGACAGGGTAAGAACAATCAGCCCCAGCATTTT,NA,TRBJ1-5,TRBV21-1,NA
CASSRGSEEEKLFF,TGTGCCAGCAGCCGCGGAAGCGAAGAGGAAAAACTGTTTTTT,NA,TRBJ1-4,TRBV28,NA
CASSQDRGLLNYGYTF,TGCGCCAGCAGCCAAGATAGGGGACTGCTTAACTATGGCTACACCTTC,NA,TRBJ1-2,TRBV4-3,NA
CASTTLGGETQYF,TGTGCCAGCACCACCCTTGGGGGGGAGACCCAGTACTTC,NA,TRBJ2-5,TRBV6-5,NA
CATSRVSNTGELFF,TGTGCCACTTCGAGAGTTTCGAACACCGGGGAGCTGTTTTTT,NA,TRBJ2-2,TRBV3-1/TRBV3-2,NA
CASSVGDRYSGANVLTF,TGTGCCAGCAGTGTAGGGGACAGGTACTCTGGGGCCAACGTCCTGACTTTC,once,TRBJ2-6,TRBV6-1,TRBD1
CASSLDSLRSSAEAFF,TGCGCCAGCAGCTTAGACAGTTTACGGTCTTCAGCTGAAGCTTTCTTT,NA,TRBJ1-1,TRBV5-1,NA
CASSPEGGAVGGYTF,TGTGCCAGCAGCCCCGAAGGGGGGGCCGTAGGAGGCTACACCTTC,NA,TRBJ1-2,TRBV6-5,NA
CASSPFPENTEAFF,TGTGCCAGCAGTCCCTTCCCAGAGAACACTGAAGCTTTCTTT,NA,TRBJ1-1,TRBV28,NA
CASSPGTGEFHEQFF,TGTGCCAGCAGCCCCGGGACAGGGGAATTCCATGAGCAGTTCTTC,NA,TRBJ2-1,TRBV6-5,TRBD1
CASSYGQGIPEAFF,TGTGCCAGCAGTTACGGGCAGGGGATCCCTGAAGCTTTCTTT,NA,TRBJ1-1,TRBV6-6,NA
CASSLAGQQGTDTQYF,TGTGCCAGCAGCTTAGCCGGACAGCAGGGGACAGATACGCAGTATTTT,NA,TRBJ2-3,TRBV13,NA
CASSHGTGESEQYF,TGTGCCAGCAGCCACGGGACAGGGGAGTCCGAGCAGTACTTC,NA,TRBJ2-7,TRBV3-1/TRBV3-2,TRBD1
CASSWTSGTYEQYF,TGCGCCAGCAGCTGGACTAGCGGAACCTACGAGCAGTACTTC,NA,TRBJ2-7,TRBV5-1,TRBD2
CASRPGLAGIDEQFF,TGTGCCAGCAGACCGGGACTAGCGGGGATTGATGAGCAGTTCTTC,NA,TRBJ2-1,TRBV7-2,TRBD2
CASSGQGPTPGYTF,TGTGCCAGCAGCGGACAGGGGCCCACTCCTGGCTACACCTTC,once,TRBJ1-2,TRBV5-4,TRBD1
CASSPGQLNTEAFF,TGCGCCAGCAGCCCGGGACAGTTGAACACTGAAGCTTTCTTT,few,TRBJ1-1,TRBV4-3,TRBD1
CASSPTDSGANVLTF,TGTGCCAGCAGTCCTACAGACTCTGGGGCCAACGTCCTGACTTTC,NA,TRBJ2-6,TRBV27,NA
CASTVPDSFEQYF,TGTGCCAGCACGGTCCCCGACTCTTTCGAGCAGTACTTC,NA,TRBJ2-7,TRBV2,NA
CASSEGLAGVDQETQYF,TGCGCCAGCAGTGAGGGACTAGCGGGGGTCGATCAAGAGACCCAGTACTTC,NA,TRBJ2-5,TRBV10-1,TRBD2
CASSELDRVNTEAFF,TGTGCCAGCAGTGAATTGGACAGGGTGAACACTGAAGCTTTCTTT,NA,TRBJ1-1,TRBV6-1,TRBD1